A single TCR beta chain is shown here with its context. The antigen remains undetermined. The tumor samples were collected prior to definitive surgery or chemotherapy. These data originate in a study of high-grade serous ovarian cancer treatment subgroups. Overall study: Each sample yielded on average roughly 7,000 unique TCR beta rearrangements from roughly 15,000 reads. Study-wide points: Clonal relatedness tracked neoantigen level, and by trend copy number and mutation load. Spatial context was lost because tumors were sequenced in bulk. Tumors within one patient showed repertoire similarity of roughly 0.1 to 0.8.

Trimming cost V 6 bases and J 9 bases, with 18 bases left between them. Germline values: CDR1 MDHEN, CDR2 SYDVKM. The CDR3 has 14 amino acids. Method: immunoSEQ multiplex PCR; TCRdb's copy keeps in-frame clones and lacks some. The repertoire consists of some 20,000 clones, with about 68% occurring once and the leading ten covering 5% to 8%. The sequence was collected from a human donor with high-grade serous ovarian cancer. The rearrangement links TRBV28 to TRBJ1-5; the D is unclear. Sequenced: tumor tissue. The CDR3 DNA reads as TGTGCCAGCAGGGATGGGCAGTCTAGGGTGCCCCAGCATTTT. Encoded protein: CASRDGQSRVPQHF. Supplemented by reference TRBV28 and TRBJ1-5, the full variable domain reads DVKVTQSSRYLVKRTGEKVFLECVQDMDHENMFWYRQDPGLGLRLIYFSYDVKMKEKGDIPEGYSVSREKKERFSLILESASTNQTSMYLCASRDGQSRVPQHFGDGTRLSIL.